This T cell receptor (beta chain) was identified in a study of blood T cell repertoires in COVID-19. TCRdb's copy holds only in-frame clones and misses some; the assay was immunoSEQ multiplex PCR. The table lists about 500,000 clones, around nine tenths of them singletons, with about 8% in the top ten. This sequence originates from a woman aged 50 to 65 with COVID-19, enrolled during active disease. The material sequenced was peripheral blood.

Written as DNA, the CDR3 is TGTGCCAGCAGCCTACGACTAGCGGGGGGGCCAGATACGCAGTATTTT. Amino acid sequence: CASSLRLAGGPDTQYF. The chain links TRBV3-1 (or the pseudogene TRBV3-2) to TRBJ2-3; 14 nucleotides line up with TRBD2. Germline CDR1 is LGHDT and CDR2 is YNNKEL (reference sequence). The CDR3 loop spans 16 amino acids. Trimming cost V 4 bases and J 4 bases; bases outside gene matches: 4.